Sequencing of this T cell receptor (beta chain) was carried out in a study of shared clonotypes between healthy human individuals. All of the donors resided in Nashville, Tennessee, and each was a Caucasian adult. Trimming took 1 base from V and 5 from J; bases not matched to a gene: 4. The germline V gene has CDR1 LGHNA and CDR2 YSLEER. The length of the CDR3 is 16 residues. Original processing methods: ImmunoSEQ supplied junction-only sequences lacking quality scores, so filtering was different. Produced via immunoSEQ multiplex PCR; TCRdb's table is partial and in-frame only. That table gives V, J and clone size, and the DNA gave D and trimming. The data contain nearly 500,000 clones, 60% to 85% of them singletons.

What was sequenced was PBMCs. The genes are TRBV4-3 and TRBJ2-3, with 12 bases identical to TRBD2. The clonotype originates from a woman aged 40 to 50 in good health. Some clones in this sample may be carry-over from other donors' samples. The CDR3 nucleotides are TGCGCCAGCAGCCAAGCTAGGGGACTAGCGGGAGATACGCAGTATTTT. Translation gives CASSQARGLAGDTQYF.